This T cell receptor (beta chain) stems from a study of CD8 T cells in Susac syndrome. Study findings and constraints: As the study acknowledged, the number of individuals who were part of its TCR sequencing and HLA analysis was relatively small.

V shed 10 bases and J 6 bases; nucleotides not matched to a gene: 15. The CDR3 sequence is 16 residues long. The germline CDR1 and CDR2 sequences are MNHEY and SVGEGT. A remark on this clonotype: No antigen is known for it.

The sequenced target, TCR beta, came from blood CD8+ and CD4+ T cells. Random hexamers were used to reverse transcribe 0.5 to 1 ug of RNA. Multiplex immunoSEQ PCR targeted 54 Vbeta and 13 Jbeta TCR beta segments. One entry per CDR3 protein results from TCRdb running MiXCR on the immunoSEQ multiplex PCR reads. The sample carries around 200,000 distinct CDR3 sequences, 95% recorded once. Material: CD4+ T cells from PBMCs. The sequence derives from a human donor with multiple sclerosis. The chain has TRBV6-2 or TRBV6-3 and TRBJ2-1, with 10 bases aligning to TRBD1. CDR3 in amino acids: CATHEVTGGLANEQFF. The CDR3 region has the DNA TGTGCCACTCATGAAGTGACAGGGGGCTTGGCCAATGAGCAGTTCTTC.